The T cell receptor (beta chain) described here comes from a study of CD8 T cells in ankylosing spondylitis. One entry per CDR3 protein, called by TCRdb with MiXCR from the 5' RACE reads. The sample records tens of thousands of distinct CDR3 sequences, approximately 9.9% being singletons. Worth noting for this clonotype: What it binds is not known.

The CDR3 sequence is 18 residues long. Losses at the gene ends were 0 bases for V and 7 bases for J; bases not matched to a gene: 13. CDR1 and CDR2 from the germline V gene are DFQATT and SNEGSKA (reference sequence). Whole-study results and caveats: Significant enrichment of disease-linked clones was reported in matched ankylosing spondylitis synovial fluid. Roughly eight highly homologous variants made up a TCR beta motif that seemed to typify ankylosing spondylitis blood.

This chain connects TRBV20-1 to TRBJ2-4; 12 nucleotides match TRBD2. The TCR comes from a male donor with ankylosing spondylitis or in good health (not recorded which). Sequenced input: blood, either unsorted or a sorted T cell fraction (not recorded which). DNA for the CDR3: TGCAGTGCTAGAGATCCTAGCGGGGGGGCCTCGGTAAATAACATTCAGTACTTC. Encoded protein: CSARDPSGGASVNNIQYF.